A single TCR beta chain is shown here with its context. In the study's own analysis: By means of reference gene primer amplification, nucleated cell counts were estimated. Only in-frame clones appear in the TCRdb table, and some are missing; sequencing was by immunoSEQ multiplex PCR. The V and J calls and clone size were taken over from that table, and D and trimming were inferred from the DNA. The table shows around 400,000 clones, with around 92% occurring only once. This sample stems from a study of blood T cell repertoires in COVID-19. On the study more broadly: Sites in the United States, Italy and Spain provided acute and convalescent COVID-19 samples. Sources were T cells, B-cell-depleted T cells, or PBMCs; the material itself was cDNA or gDNA.

The CDR3 sequence is 14 residues long. Trimming at V came to 6 bases and at J to 3 bases, leaving 4 bases not matched to a gene. Germline values: CDR1 SNHLY, CDR2 FYNNEI. Sequences were obtained from peripheral blood. The clonotype comes from a man aged 40-55 years with acute or convalescent COVID-19. The rearrangement links TRBV2 to TRBJ2-5; the match to TRBD2 covers 10 bases. For the CDR3, the DNA is TGTGCCAGCAGGATTACTAGCGGGGAAGAGACCCAGTACTTC. Translated: CASRITSGEETQYF.